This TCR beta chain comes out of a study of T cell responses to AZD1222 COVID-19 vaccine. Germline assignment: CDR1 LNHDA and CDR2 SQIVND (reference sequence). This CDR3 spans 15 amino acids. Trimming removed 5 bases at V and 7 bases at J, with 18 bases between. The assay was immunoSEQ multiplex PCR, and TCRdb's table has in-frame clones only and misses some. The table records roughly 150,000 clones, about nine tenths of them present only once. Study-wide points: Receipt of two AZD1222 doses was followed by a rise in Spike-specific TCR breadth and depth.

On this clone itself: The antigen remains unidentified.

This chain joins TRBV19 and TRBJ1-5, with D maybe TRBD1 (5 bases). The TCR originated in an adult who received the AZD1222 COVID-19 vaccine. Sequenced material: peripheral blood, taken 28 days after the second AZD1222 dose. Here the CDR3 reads CASSDQGYSGQPQHF. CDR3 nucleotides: TGTGCCAGTAGTGACCAGGGATATTCAGGACAGCCCCAGCATTTT. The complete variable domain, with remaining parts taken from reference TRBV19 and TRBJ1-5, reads DGGITQSPKYLFRKEGQNVTLSCEQNLNHDAMYWYRQDPGQGLRLIYYSQIVNDFQKGDIAEGYSVSREKKESFPLTVTSAQKNPTAFYLCASSDQGYSGQPQHFGDGTRLSIL.